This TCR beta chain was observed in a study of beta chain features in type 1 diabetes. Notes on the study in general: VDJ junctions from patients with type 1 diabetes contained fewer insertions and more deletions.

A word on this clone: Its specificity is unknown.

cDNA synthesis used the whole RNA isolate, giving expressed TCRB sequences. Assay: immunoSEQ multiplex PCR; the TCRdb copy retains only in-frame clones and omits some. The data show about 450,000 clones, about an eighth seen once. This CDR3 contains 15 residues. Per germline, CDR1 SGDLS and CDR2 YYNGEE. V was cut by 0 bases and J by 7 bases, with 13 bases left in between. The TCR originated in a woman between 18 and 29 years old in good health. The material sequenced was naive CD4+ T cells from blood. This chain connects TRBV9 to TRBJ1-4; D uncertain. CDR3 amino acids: CASSVAGVGGEKLFF. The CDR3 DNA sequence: TGTGCCAGCAGCGTAGCGGGAGTGGGAGGTGAAAAACTGTTTTTT.